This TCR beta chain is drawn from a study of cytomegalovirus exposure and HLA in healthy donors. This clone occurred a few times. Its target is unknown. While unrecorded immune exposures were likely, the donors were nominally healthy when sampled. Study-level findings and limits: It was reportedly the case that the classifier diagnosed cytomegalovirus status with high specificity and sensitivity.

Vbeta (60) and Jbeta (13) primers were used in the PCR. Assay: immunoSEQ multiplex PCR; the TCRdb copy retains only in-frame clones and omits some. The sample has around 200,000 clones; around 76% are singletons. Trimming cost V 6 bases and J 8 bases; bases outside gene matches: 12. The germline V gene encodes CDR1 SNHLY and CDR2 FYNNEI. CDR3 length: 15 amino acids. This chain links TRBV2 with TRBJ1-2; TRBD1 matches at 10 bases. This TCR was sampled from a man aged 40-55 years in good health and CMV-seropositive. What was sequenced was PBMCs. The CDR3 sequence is CASRPGQGSAFGYTF. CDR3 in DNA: TGTGCCAGCAGGCCGGGACAGGGGAGCGCTTTCGGCTACACCTTC.